Below are 25 T cell receptor beta chains sequenced from a single sample in a study of cytomegalovirus exposure and HLA in healthy donors. The PCR contained 60 Vbeta and 13 Jbeta primers. TCRdb's copy holds only in-frame clones and misses some; the assay was immunoSEQ multiplex PCR. The data hold 130,000 to 150,000 clones, with around 70% observed a single time. The sample consisted of PBMCs. The receptors were gathered from a man aged 35-49 years in good health and CMV-seronegative.

The CDR3 nucleotides are TGTGCCAGCAGCCCGGGACAGGGGCGTTTTTATAGCAATCAGCCCCAGCATTTT. Residues: CASSPGQGRFYSNQPQHF. The gene calls are TRBV28 and TRBJ1-5, with 10 bases fitting TRBD1. The CDR3 extends over 18 amino acids. Germline trimming cut 6 bases from V and 0 bases from J; bases unmatched to any gene: 11. Looked up from germline, CDR1 is MDHEN and CDR2 is SYDVKM. Looking up the rest from reference TRBV28 and TRBJ1-5 gives the full variable domain: DVKVTQSSRYLVKRTGEKVFLECVQDMDHENMFWYRQDPGLGLRLIYFSYDVKMKEKGDIPEGYSVSREKKERFSLILESASTNQTSMYLCASSPGQGRFYSNQPQHFGDGTRLSIL.

The V gene is TRBV11-2, the J gene TRBJ2-1; TRBD2 is a possible D gene (6 bases). V was cut by 6 bases and J by 6 bases, with 9 bases left in between. CDR1 and CDR2 (germline): SGHAT, FQNNGV. The CDR3 is made up of 12 amino acids. CDR3 sequence reads: CASRWRGNEQFF. CDR3 nucleotides: TGTGCCAGCAGATGGAGGGGCAATGAGCAGTTCTTC.

The chain recombines TRBV10-2 with TRBJ2-2, with 14 positions matching TRBD2. This CDR3 is built from 15 residues. The germline gives CDR1 WSHSY, CDR2 SAAADI. After removal of 7 bases from V and 6 bases from J, the junction contained 4 bases not matched to a gene. The CDR3, as DNA: TGCGCCAGCACCCGACTAGCGGGAGGGCCCGGGGAGCTGTTTTTT. This translates into CASTRLAGGPGELFF.

V usage is TRBV5-1 and J usage is TRBJ2-1, with 10 bases aligning to TRBD2. V shed 5 bases, J shed 6 bases, and the junction held 2 bases outside the gene matches. In germline, CDR1 is SGHRS, CDR2 YFSETQ. The CDR3 consists of 13 residues. CDR3 in amino acids: CASRKRGGNEQFF. CDR3 in DNA: TGCGCCAGCAGAAAGCGGGGGGGCAATGAGCAGTTCTTC.

The chain couples TRBV21-1 to TRBJ1-1; the D call in the table, TRBD1, was not verified against the DNA. TRBV21-1 is assigned pseudogene status. This CDR3 has 17 amino acids. CDR3 DNA sequence: TGTGCCAGCAGCAAAGGTTGTCTCGCAGGTTTGAACACTGAAGCTTTCTTT. It encodes CASSKGCLAGLNTEAFF.

The chain joins TRBV5-1 to TRBJ1-1; tentatively, D is TRBD1 (5 bases). The V gene's germline CDR1 is SGHRS and CDR2 YFSETQ. Trimming stripped 2 bases from V and 1 base from J, with 12 bases between. The CDR3 contains 15 residues. CDR3 residues: CASSFTRVGNTEAFF. The CDR3, as DNA: TGCGCCAGCAGCTTTACCAGGGTTGGGAACACTGAAGCTTTCTTT.

This clone was seen only once. This chain's CDR3 is CASSPTGVSSYEQYF. CDR3 DNA sequence: TGCGCCAGCAGCCCGACAGGGGTGAGCTCCTACGAGCAGTACTTC. V usage is TRBV4-1 and J usage is TRBJ2-7; TRBD1 agrees at 8 bases. Unmatched junction bases numbered 5, after V lost 4 bases and J lost 0 bases. The germline CDR1 and CDR2 sequences are MGHRA and YSYEKL. There are 15 residues in the CDR3.

Here the CDR3 reads CASSPLGQATDTQYF. DNA of the CDR3: TGTGCCAGCAGCCCTCTTGGGCAAGCCACAGATACGCAGTATTTT. The chain employs TRBV7-2 and TRBJ2-3; D is undetermined. The CDR3 loop spans 15 amino acids. In germline, CDR1 is SGHTA, CDR2 FQGNSA. V dropped 5 bases and J dropped 2 bases, with 14 bases sitting between them.

This chain joins TRBV7-2 and TRBJ1-1; TRBD1 agrees at 7 bases. Unmatched junction bases numbered 8, after V lost 5 bases and J lost 5 bases. The CDR3 has 14 residues. Germline loops: CDR1 SGHTA, CDR2 FQGNSA. This CDR3 is CASSAYRGRTEAFF. The DNA of the CDR3 is TGTGCCAGCAGCGCTTACAGGGGCAGGACTGAAGCTTTCTTT.

The chain links TRBV28 to TRBJ2-7, with TRBD1 matching over 9 bases. This CDR3 comprises 14 residues. The germline gives CDR1 MDHEN, CDR2 SYDVKM. The J segment lost 0 bases and the V segment lost 8 bases, leaving 5 bases of the junction unmatched. In DNA, the CDR3 is TGTGCCAGCGGCCGGGACAGGGACTCCTACGAGCAGTACTTC. Translation gives CASGRDRDSYEQYF.

The J gene is TRBJ1-1, the V gene TRBV14; TRBD1 is a possible D gene (6 bases). Per germline, CDR1 SGHDN and CDR2 FVKESK. V was pared by 4 bases and J by 1 base, with 19 bases between. The CDR3 is made up of 17 amino acids. CDR3 loop: CASSPRGWGQSNTEAFF. CDR3 in DNA: TGTGCCAGCAGCCCTCGCGGGTGGGGGCAGTCGAACACTGAAGCTTTCTTT.

V gene TRBV14 combines with J gene TRBJ2-2; 9 nucleotides agree with TRBD2. V trimming: 1 base; J trimming: 2 bases; junction bases outside the gene matches: 8. The CDR3 loop spans 18 amino acids. Germline CDR1 is SGHDN and CDR2 is FVKESK. The CDR3 spells CASSQGLAGTLNTGELFF. CDR3 nucleotides: TGTGCCAGCAGCCAAGGCCTAGCGGGGACCCTTAACACCGGGGAGCTGTTTTTT.

On this clone: The junction departs from the called germline gene at one end, perhaps through a read error. This chain joins TRBV6-1 and TRBJ1-5; the match to TRBD1 covers 7 bases. This CDR3 has 15 residues. The germline V gene encodes CDR1 MNHNS and CDR2 SASEGT. Written as DNA, the CDR3 is TGTGCCAGCAGGTTGACAGGGAGTAGCAATCAGCCCCAGAATTTT. Its protein is CASRLTGSSNQPQNF.

In DNA, the CDR3 is TGTGCCAGTAGTGAGGGGGTATCGTGGTTCAAGCATTTT. It encodes CASSEGVSWFKHF. This chain links TRBV19 with TRBJ1-5, with a possible D match to TRBD1 (6 bases). V lost 5 bases and J 14 bases, leaving 19 bases between the germline ends. This CDR3 has 13 amino acids. Germline-derived CDR1 and CDR2 are LNHDA and SQIVND (reference sequence).

With regard to this clone: The junction does not match germline at one end; this may be a read error. The chain is built from TRBV5-1 and TRBJ1-2; TRBD1 is a possible D gene (5 bases). The CDR3 has 16 residues. Germline V gene sequence: CDR1 SGHRS, CDR2 YFSETQ. Written as DNA, the CDR3 is TGCGCCAGCAGCTTGGACGGGGGACCCACCATCGATGGCTACCCCTTC. As protein: CASSLDGGPTIDGYPF.

V gene TRBV5-1 combines with J gene TRBJ2-5; the D gene is possibly TRBD1 (6 bases). The J call could be wrong; TRBJ2-7 is a better fit for the DNA end. Germline V gene lookup returns CDR1 SGHRS and CDR2 YFSETQ. There are 13 residues in the CDR3. CDR3 DNA sequence: TGCGCCAGCACTCCACCAGGGGTCAACGAGCAGTACTTC. This translates into CASTPPGVNEQYF.

Note on this clone: At one end the junction does not follow the germline gene, possibly because of a read error. This chain connects TRBV6-1 to TRBJ1-5; D may be TRBD1 (5 bases). This CDR3 region has 15 residues. Germline values: CDR1 MNHNS, CDR2 SASEGT. CDR3 in DNA: TGTGCCAGCACCCCGGGGAGGGGTGGCAATCAGCCCCAGAATTTT. This gives the protein CASTPGRGGNQPQNF.

The gene calls are TRBV18 and TRBJ1-1; TRBD1 agrees at 8 bases. The V gene end was trimmed by 0 bases and the J gene end by 2 bases; junction bases not matched to a gene: 2. The CDR3 extends over 15 amino acids. Germline V gene sequence: CDR1 KGHSH, CDR2 LQKENI. The CDR3 protein is CASSPPTGVNTEAFF. CDR3 in DNA: TGTGCCAGCTCACCACCGACAGGGGTTAACACTGAAGCTTTCTTT.

The V and J genes are TRBV10-3 and TRBJ1-5, with 7 bases fitting TRBD1. From germline, CDR1 is ENHRY and CDR2 SYGVKD. The trim removed 11 bases at V and 7 bases at J, leaving 14 bases unmatched. The CDR3 extends over 14 amino acids. The CDR3 DNA reads as TGTGCCTCAAACAGGACAGGCCGAGACCAGCCCCAGCATTTT. Its protein is CASNRTGRDQPQHF.

This clone has only a few counts. This chain uses TRBV10-2 with TRBJ2-3; unclear D gene. Trimming removed 6 bases at V and 0 bases at J, with 13 bases between. The CDR3 has 15 amino acids. Germline CDR1 is WSHSY and CDR2 is SAAADI. CDR3 DNA sequence: TGCGCCAGCAGACTTTCGAGCCGAAGCACAGATACGCAGTATTTT. It encodes CASRLSSRSTDTQYF.

This clone appeared a single time. The chain recombines TRBV7-2 with TRBJ2-7; 7 bases are shared with TRBD1. CDR1 SGHTA and CDR2 FQGNSA come from the germline V gene. This CDR3 is 17 amino acids long. Trimming removed 5 bases from V and 0 bases from J; junction bases left unmatched: 13. CDR3 nucleotide sequence: TGTGCCAGCAGCGATTCCACGACAGGGCCCCTCTCCTACGAGCAGTACTTC. It translates to CASSDSTTGPLSYEQYF. The whole variable domain, remainder taken from reference TRBV7-2 and TRBJ2-7, is GAGVSQSPSNKVTEKGKDVELRCDPISGHTALYWYRQSLGQGLEFLIYFQGNSAPDKSGLPSDRFSAERTGGSVSTLTIQRTQQEDSAVYLCASSDSTTGPLSYEQYFGPGTRLTVT.

The chain uses TRBV9 and TRBJ2-1; 7 nucleotides match TRBD2. Trimming cost V 4 bases and J 7 bases; bases outside gene matches: 11. Looked up from germline, CDR1 is SGDLS and CDR2 is YYNGEE. This CDR3 region has 15 residues. As DNA, the CDR3 is TGTGCCAGCAGCAACGTCGTCCTAGCGGCGAATGAGCAGTTCTTC. As protein: CASSNVVLAANEQFF.

J is TRBJ2-3 and V is TRBV5-6; no firm D call. The V and J ends lost 3 bases and 4 bases respectively, with 12 bases between them. Germline CDR1 is SGHDT and CDR2 is YYEEEE. The CDR3 length is 14 residues. The CDR3 nucleotides read TGTGCCAGCAGCTACATCGATAATCCAGATACGCAGTATTTT. Its protein is CASSYIDNPDTQYF.

The chain couples TRBV10-3 to TRBJ2-7; D is unclear. Trimming removed 3 bases from V and 1 base from J, with 7 bases in between. The CDR3 spans 13 residues. The germline CDR1 and CDR2 sequences are ENHRY and SYGVKD. The CDR3 loop reads CAISEDFSYEQYF. DNA of the CDR3: TGTGCCATCAGTGAAGACTTTTCCTACGAGCAGTACTTC.

This CDR3 reads CASSLGSSYEQYF. The CDR3 region has the DNA TGTGCCAGCAGCCTAGGAAGCTCCTACGAGCAGTACTTC. The V and J genes are TRBV6-5 and TRBJ2-5; no reliable D call. The J call could be wrong; TRBJ2-7 is a better fit for the DNA end. CDR3 size: 13 residues. Germline lookup yields CDR1 MNHEY and CDR2 SVGAGI.